Included here is one T cell receptor beta chain sequence, with context. Source study methods: Reference gene primer amplification gave estimated nucleated cell counts. Method: immunoSEQ multiplex PCR; TCRdb's copy keeps in-frame clones and lacks some. From that table come the V and J calls and clone size; the DNA was used to work out D and trimming. The sample shows 50,000 or so clones, around three quarters of them seen only once. The data belong to a study of blood T cell repertoires in COVID-19. For the study at large: Whether acute or convalescent, the COVID-19 samples came from the United States, Italy and Spain. From T cells, B-cell-depleted T cells, or PBMCs came the material, which was cDNA or gDNA.

The V end lost 4 bases, the J end lost 2 bases, and 14 bases lay between the germline ends. CDR3 length: 16 amino acids. Looked up from germline, CDR1 is MDHEN and CDR2 is SYDVKM. The specimen was peripheral blood. The rearrangement links TRBV28 to TRBJ2-2; maybe TRBD2 (6 bases). The source is a man between 65 and 85 years old with acute or convalescent COVID-19. CDR3 nucleotide sequence: TGTGCCAGCAGTTCTCCCGCCGGGGGAAACACCGGGGAGCTGTTTTTT. As protein: CASSSPAGGNTGELFF.